This T cell receptor beta chain comes out of a study of shared clonotypes between healthy human individuals. This table comes from immunoSEQ multiplex PCR, and its TCRdb copy is limited to in-frame clones, with some not included. The data hold fewer than 400,000 clones, with around 72% observed a single time. V was clipped by 6 bases and J by 1 base, with 12 bases between them. The CDR3 extends over 14 amino acids. Per germline, CDR1 SEHNR and CDR2 FQNEAQ (reference sequence). The V and J genes are TRBV7-9 and TRBJ2-5; tentative D call: TRBD1 (6 bases). This TCR was sampled from a man aged 25-40 years in good health. The sequenced material came from memory CD4+ T cells sorted from blood. Subset meaning: CD45RA-negative fraction. The chain's CDR3 is CASRETGTQETQYF. CDR3 coding DNA: TGTGCCAGCAGAGAGACAGGAACCCAAGAGACCCAGTACTTC.